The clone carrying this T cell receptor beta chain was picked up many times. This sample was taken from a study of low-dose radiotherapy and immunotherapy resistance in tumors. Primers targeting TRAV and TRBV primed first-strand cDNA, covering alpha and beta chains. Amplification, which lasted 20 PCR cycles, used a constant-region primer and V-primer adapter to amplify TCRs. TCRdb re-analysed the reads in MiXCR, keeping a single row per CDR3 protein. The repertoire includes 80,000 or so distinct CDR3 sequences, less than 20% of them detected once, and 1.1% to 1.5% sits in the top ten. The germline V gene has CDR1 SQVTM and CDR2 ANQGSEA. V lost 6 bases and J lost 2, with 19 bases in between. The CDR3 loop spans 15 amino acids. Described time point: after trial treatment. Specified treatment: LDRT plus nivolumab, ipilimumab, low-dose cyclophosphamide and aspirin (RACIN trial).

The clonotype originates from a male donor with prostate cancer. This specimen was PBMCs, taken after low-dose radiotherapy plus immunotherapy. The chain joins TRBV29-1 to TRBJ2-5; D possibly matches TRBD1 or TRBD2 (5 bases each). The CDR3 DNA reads TGCAGCGTCGGGACCCCGACTCTAGAGCAAGAGACCCAGTACTTC. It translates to CSVGTPTLEQETQYF.